This T cell receptor (beta chain) comes out of a study of blood T cells in healthy people across ages (dated by TCRdb to 2013 to 2016). Regarding the study in general: In model experiments, template switching captured about one uniquely barcoded TCR beta cDNA molecule for every two T cells. Two additional independent replicas of 1 million unique cDNA reads from the same blood draw were analyzed for two donors (one aged 18 to 30 and one aged 80 or older). Four age groups were formed from the donors: young (average about 16 years), middle-aged (around 39), aged (about 62) and long-lived (around 82). Age-related changes in TCR beta repertoire diversity were measured in the study by deep sequencing normalized with unique cDNA molecular identifiers. Broad study findings and their caveats: The percentage of naive T cells measured by flow cytometry correlated strongly with observed TCR beta diversity. Estimates of total diversity based on one million sequenced T cells were regarded as lower bounds and as underestimates. Because the CMV infection status of the donors was unknown, age-related changes in expanded clonotypes may potentially have been confounded. Compared with the aged group, more naive CD4+ T cells, fewer expanded clones and increased TCR diversity were shown by the long-lived group, suggesting age selection. Conclusive comparison of naive and antigen-experienced compartments was prevented by the profiling of bulk unsorted PBMCs. As age increased, observed TCR beta diversity per million T cells dropped in a roughly linear way, and a significant reduction was already evident by age 40.

The method was 5' RACE. The data were produced on an Illumina HiSeq 2500. A second PCR of about 6 to 11 cycles was run with a J-beta primer mix and a sample-barcoded 5' primer. Each TCR beta cDNA molecule received a unique molecular identifier from a template-switch 5' adaptor carrying 12 random nucleotides. At least 2.5 million CDR3-containing paired-end reads were obtained from each sample. The Mint cDNA synthesis kit, primed by a TRBC-specific oligonucleotide, was used to synthesize first-strand cDNA from all RNA. Following uracil-DNA glycosylase treatment, a first 18-cycle PCR with universal primers M1SS and BC2_uni_R was performed on all cDNA. Per the original workflow: For normalization, 1 million high-quality reads were randomly selected from each sample, with every read carrying a distinct molecular identifier. Reads sharing molecular identifiers were discarded rather than binned into consensus sequences. MiTCR, with a Q25 quality threshold and the strictest error-elimination algorithm, was used for CDR3 identification, clonotype clustering and error correction. A nonparametric unseen species model with Euler transformation was used to estimate lower-bound total TCR beta diversity. In TCRdb, the public reads were trimmed at Q25 with fastp and aligned with MiXCR, with productive beta chains retained. Identical CDR3 protein sequences are pooled into one entry, listed with their most common genes and DNA. TCRdb's processing, not the authors', yielded these V and J calls. This sample has approximately 800,000 distinct CDR3 sequences in its table, and 25% of those were observed once. The ten largest clones take up roughly 3.8% of the sample.

V is shortened by 0 bases, J by 0 bases, and the region joining them spans 12 bases. The CDR3 goes from the cysteine to the phenylalanine over 17 residues. Only the CDR3 region is kept as DNA, spanning 51 bases read in frame from base 1. CDR1 LGHNA and CDR2 YSLEER are derived from the germline V gene. Systemically healthy Caucasian individuals from Russia, some 40 in total and aged roughly 6 to 95 years, were included as donors. Each donor gave ten milliliters of peripheral blood, collected into EDTA-treated Vacutainer tubes. Ficoll-Paque density-gradient centrifugation was used to isolate PBMCs, with at least 6.5 million obtained per sample. Total RNA, at least 6 micrograms per sample, was extracted from PBMCs with Trizol reagent. The percentages of naive CD45RAhigh/CD27high T cells were determined by flow cytometry on a PBMC aliquot from every donor. As concerns this clonotype: Its binding antigen is unknown. The record has no base qualities; no much larger clone is one base away.

These records were also assigned to another study, of T cells of mothers and their children. The second study reports: Donors were nine systemically healthy Caucasian individuals: three mothers and their six children. cDNA synthesis consumed the entire amount of extracted RNA, loaded at around 1.4 ug RNA in each 15 ul reaction. In the second PCR, the M1S primer added sample barcodes and 2-4 random nucleotides. More than 8 million TCR beta CDR3 reads were obtained from each mother, and several million reads were obtained from each child. Thymic selection shapes the output of TCR recombination in a similar way in related and unrelated pairs, and inherited differences have a minor effect. Related mother-child pairs always showed normalized repertoire overlap that was slightly higher than in unrelated mother-child pairs, though the difference was never significant. With a sensitivity of approximately 100 clones per million clonotypes, no persistent microchimeric T cell clones were detected. To look for features that set related mother-child pairs apart from unrelated individuals, the researchers ran deep NGS to compare the TCR beta repertoires of mothers and children. On average, the children were approximately 11 +/- 4 years old, while the mothers were approximately 41 +/- 4 years old. After adapter ligation with NEBNext reagents, the libraries were sequenced on Illumina HiSeq 2000 with 100+100 nt paired-end reads. To avoid cross-contamination, the mother libraries and the child libraries were prepared a month apart and sequenced in separate runs. For each donor, between roughly 450,000 and 2,200,000 distinct TCR beta clonotypes were identified. Naive TCR beta clonotypes were estimated from low-frequency clonotypes matched to each donor's FACS-determined naive share, without sorting.

Specimen: blood. Recombination connected TRBV4-3 to TRBJ2-1; there is no confident call for the D gene. The TCR sequence derives from a boy younger than 18 in good health. This receptor carries the CDR3 CASSQDGQVSSYNEQFF. The nucleotide sequence is TGCGCCAGCAGCCAAGATGGGCAGGTGAGCTCCTACAATGAGCAGTTCTTC.